Presented here are 11 T cell receptor beta chains from one specimen sequenced in a study of memory CD4+ T cells and cytomegalovirus serostatus (dated 2019 in TCRdb). The library was built by means of the immunoSEQ multiplex PCR assay. In its TCRdb copy, this immuneACCESS table keeps in-frame sequences only and misses some clones. Where compared with another copy, unresolved V genes explain less than half of these, and the others have no known cause. This sample lists about 44,000 clones; approximately 81% were detected once. 1% to 1.3% of the sample rests with the top ten. Single viable CD3+CD4+CD8-CD45RO+ cells were sorted as memory CD4+ T cells on a FACSAria II. The sequenced material came from memory CD4+ T cells from blood. The receptor source for this set is an adult in good health and CMV-seronegative.

In this sample, this clone turned up a few times. DNA for the CDR3: TGCAGTGCTAGAGAAGAGACCCAGTACTTC. The encoded protein is CSAREETQYF. V is TRBV20-1 and J is TRBJ2-5; D is undetermined. V was pared by 0 bases and J by 4 bases, with 0 bases between. The CDR3 covers 10 residues. Germline CDR1 and CDR2: DFQATT and SNEGSKA (reference sequence).

The chain combines TRBV10-2 with TRBJ2-1; D might be TRBD2 (6 bases). The CDR3 has 15 amino acids. The germline gives CDR1 WSHSY, CDR2 SAAADI. V was trimmed by 2 bases and J by 5 bases, leaving 13 bases between them. In DNA form, the CDR3 reads TGCGCCAGCAGTGAGATTACTAGCTTCCACAATGAGCAGTTCTTC. Protein product: CASSEITSFHNEQFF.

This sequence joins TRBV29-1 and TRBJ1-2; TRBD1 matches 8 bases. V lost 4 bases to trimming and J lost 5 bases; unmatched junction nucleotides: 9. Germline V gives CDR1 SQVTM, CDR2 ANQGSEA. This CDR3 region has 14 residues. The CDR3 nucleotides read TGCAGCGTTGTGTCTCCAGGGGGCGGGTATGGCTACACCTTC. Its protein is CSVVSPGGGYGYTF.

This rearrangement joins TRBV9 to TRBJ1-2, with TRBD1 identical over 8 bases. CDR1 and CDR2 from the germline V gene are SGDLS and YYNGEE. CDR3 length: 13 amino acids. With V trimmed by 3 bases and J by 8 bases, 6 bases remained unmatched. The CDR3 coding sequence is TGTGCCAGCAGCGGGCCAGGGGGCTGGGGCTACACCTTC. It encodes CASSGPGGWGYTF. Looking up the rest from reference TRBV9 and TRBJ1-2 gives the full variable domain: DSGVTQTPKHLITATGQRVTLRCSPRSGDLSVYWYQQSLDQGLQFLIQYYNGEERAKGNILERFSAQQFPDLHSELNLSSLELGDSALYFCASSGPGGWGYTFGSGTRLTVV.

The chain is built from TRBV5-6 and TRBJ1-1; D perhaps matches TRBD1 (5 bases). Germline V gene data show CDR1 as SGHDT and CDR2 as YYEEEE. Trimming stripped 0 bases from V and 5 bases from J, with 11 bases between. The CDR3 runs 14 residues. CDR3 DNA: TGTGCCAGCAGCTTGGTCAGGGAGAGGACTGAAGCTTTCTTT. It encodes CASSLVRERTEAFF.

J is TRBJ2-2 and V is TRBV13, with 7 bases lining up with TRBD1. Germline V gives CDR1 PRHDT, CDR2 FYEKMQ (reference sequence). The CDR3 consists of 13 residues. V was clipped by 4 bases and J by 6 bases; unmatched bases: 2. The CDR3: CASSSDRAGELFF. The CDR3 bases are TGTGCCAGCAGCTCCGACAGGGCCGGGGAGCTGTTTTTT.

The rearrangement joins TRBV5-6 to TRBJ2-3; no clear D. With 2 bases removed from V and 3 bases from J, the gap between germline ends came to 7 bases. Germline V gene lookup returns CDR1 SGHDT and CDR2 YYEEEE. The CDR3 length is 13 residues. The CDR3 region has the DNA TGTGCCAGCAGCTTTGGAAGAACAGATACGCAGTATTTT. Residues: CASSFGRTDTQYF.

The chain couples TRBV5-1 to TRBJ2-2; D may be TRBD2 (7 bases). Between the trimmed V and J ends, which lost 4 bases and 1 base, there was a span of 23 bases. This CDR3 comprises 19 residues. The germline gives CDR1 SGHRS, CDR2 YFSETQ. The CDR3 region is CASSPTYSGTHQNTGELFF. CDR3 coding DNA: TGCGCCAGCAGCCCGACGTACAGCGGGACACACCAGAACACCGGGGAGCTGTTTTTT.

This clone appeared a single time. The V gene is TRBV19, the J gene TRBJ2-5, with 9 bases identical to TRBD1. The V gene's germline CDR1 is LNHDA and CDR2 SQIVND (reference sequence). The junction had 8 bases not matched to a gene; V was cut back by 5 bases and J by 4 bases. The CDR3 runs to 15 residues. The CDR3 reads CASSATDRGGETQYF. DNA for the CDR3: TGTGCCAGTAGTGCCACCGACAGGGGGGGAGAGACCCAGTACTTC.

The chain couples TRBV7-3 to TRBJ2-3; TRBD2 aligns across 11 bases. Germline V CDR1 and CDR2: SGHTA, FQGTGA. This CDR3 has 16 amino acids. V shed 6 bases, J shed 2 bases, and the junction held 7 bases outside the gene matches. CDR3 in DNA: TGTGCCAGCAGTCCATTGACTAGCGGGGCCACAGATACGCAGTATTTT. Translating it yields CASSPLTSGATDTQYF.

This sequence joins TRBV11-2 and TRBJ2-1; TRBD2 matches at 15 bases. The CDR3 consists of 16 residues. CDR1 and CDR2 (germline): SGHAT, FQNNGV. J was trimmed by 6 bases and V by 5 bases; bases with no gene match: 5. In DNA, the CDR3 is TGTGCCAGCAGCCAGGGACTAGCGGGAGGAACCAATGAGCAGTTCTTC. Protein sequence: CASSQGLAGGTNEQFF.